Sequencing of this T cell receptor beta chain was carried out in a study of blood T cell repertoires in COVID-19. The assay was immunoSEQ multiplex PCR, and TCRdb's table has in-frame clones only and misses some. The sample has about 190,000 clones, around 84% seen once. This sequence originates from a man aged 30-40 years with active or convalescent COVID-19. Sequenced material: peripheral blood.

CDR3: CASSETGQGVTEAFF. The CDR3 nucleotides are TGTGCCAGCAGCGAAACAGGACAGGGGGTCACTGAAGCTTTCTTT. The chain carries TRBV9 and TRBJ1-1, with 10 bases aligning to TRBD1. Germline CDR1 is SGDLS and CDR2 is YYNGEE. The length of the CDR3 is 15 residues. V shed 3 bases, J shed 4 bases, and the junction held 6 bases outside the gene matches.